This TCR beta chain was sequenced for a study of blood T cell repertoires in COVID-19. Study-wide background: The samples span acute and convalescent COVID-19 from the United States, Italy and Spain.

The CDR3 length is 14 residues. V was cut by 2 bases and J by 7 bases, with 9 bases left in between. Germline V gene lookup returns CDR1 LNHDA and CDR2 SQIVND (reference sequence). Measured with immunoSEQ multiplex PCR; TCRdb has only the in-frame clones, and not every one. Of around 300,000 clones listed, 89% are singletons. The specimen sequenced was peripheral blood. V and J are TRBV19 and TRBJ1-6; the D gene is possibly TRBD1 (6 bases). The receptor was isolated from a man between 45 and 60 years old with acute or convalescent COVID-19. CDR3 sequence: CASSITQGNSPLHF. The CDR3 nucleotides are TGTGCCAGTAGTATAACGCAGGGGAATTCACCCCTCCACTTT. Looking up the rest from reference TRBV19 and TRBJ1-6 gives the full variable domain: DGGITQSPKYLFRKEGQNVTLSCEQNLNHDAMYWYRQDPGQGLRLIYYSQIVNDFQKGDIAEGYSVSREKKESFPLTVTSAQKNPTAFYLCASSITQGNSPLHFGNGTRLTVT.